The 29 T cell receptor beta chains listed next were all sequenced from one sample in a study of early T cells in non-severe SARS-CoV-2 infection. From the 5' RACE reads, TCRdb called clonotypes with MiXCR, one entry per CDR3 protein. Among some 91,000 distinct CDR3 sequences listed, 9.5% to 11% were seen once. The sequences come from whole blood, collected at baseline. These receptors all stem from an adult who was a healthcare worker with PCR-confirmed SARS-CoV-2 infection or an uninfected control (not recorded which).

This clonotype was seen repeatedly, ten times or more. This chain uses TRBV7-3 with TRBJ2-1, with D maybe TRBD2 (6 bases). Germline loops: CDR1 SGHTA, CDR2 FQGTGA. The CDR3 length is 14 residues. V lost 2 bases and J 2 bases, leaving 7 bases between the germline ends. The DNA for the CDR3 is TGTGCCAGCAGCTTAGGAGGGACCTACAATGAGCAGTTCTTC. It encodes CASSLGGTYNEQFF.

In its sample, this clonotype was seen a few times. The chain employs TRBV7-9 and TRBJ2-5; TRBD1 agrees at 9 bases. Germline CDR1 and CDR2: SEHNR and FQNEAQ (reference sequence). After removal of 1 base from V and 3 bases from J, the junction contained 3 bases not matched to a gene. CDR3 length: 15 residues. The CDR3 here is CASSLVWDREETQYF. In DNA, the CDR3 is TGTGCCAGCAGCTTAGTTTGGGACAGGGAAGAGACCCAGTACTTC.

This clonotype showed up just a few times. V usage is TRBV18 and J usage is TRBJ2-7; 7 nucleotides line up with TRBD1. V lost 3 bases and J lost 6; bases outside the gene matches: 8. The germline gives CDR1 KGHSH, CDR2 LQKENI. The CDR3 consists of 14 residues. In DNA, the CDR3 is TGTGCCAGCTCACCGGCGACAGGGATGCGCGAGCAGTACTTC. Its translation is CASSPATGMREQYF.

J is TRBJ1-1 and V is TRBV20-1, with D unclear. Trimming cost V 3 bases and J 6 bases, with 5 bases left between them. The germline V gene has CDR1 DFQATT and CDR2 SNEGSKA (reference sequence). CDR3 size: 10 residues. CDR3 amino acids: CSASVAEAFF. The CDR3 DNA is TGCAGTGCTAGCGTCGCTGAAGCTTTCTTT.

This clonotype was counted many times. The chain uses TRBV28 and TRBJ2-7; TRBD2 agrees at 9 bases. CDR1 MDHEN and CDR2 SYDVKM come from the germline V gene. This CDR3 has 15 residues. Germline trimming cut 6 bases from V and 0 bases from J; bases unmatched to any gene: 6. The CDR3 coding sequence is TGTGCCAGCAGACAATTTAGCGGGAGCTCCTACGAGCAGTACTTC. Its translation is CASRQFSGSSYEQYF.

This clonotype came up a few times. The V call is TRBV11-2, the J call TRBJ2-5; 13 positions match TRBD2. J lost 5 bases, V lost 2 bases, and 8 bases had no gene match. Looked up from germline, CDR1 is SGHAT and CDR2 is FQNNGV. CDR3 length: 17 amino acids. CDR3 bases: TGTGCCAGCAGCTTATGGACTAGCGGGAGTCCCCGTGAGACCCAGTACTTC. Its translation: CASSLWTSGSPRETQYF.

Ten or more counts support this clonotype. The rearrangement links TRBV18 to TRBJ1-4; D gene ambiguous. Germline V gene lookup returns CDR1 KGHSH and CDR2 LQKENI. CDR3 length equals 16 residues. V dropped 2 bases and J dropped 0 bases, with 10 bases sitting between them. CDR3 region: CASSPWATPTNEKLFF. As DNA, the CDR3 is TGTGCCAGCTCACCATGGGCAACCCCAACTAATGAAAAACTGTTTTTT. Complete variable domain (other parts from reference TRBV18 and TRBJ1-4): NAGVMQNPRHLVRRRGQEARLRCSPMKGHSHVYWYRQLPEEGLKFMVYLQKENIIDESGMPKERFSAEFPKEGPSILRIQQVVRGDSAAYFCASSPWATPTNEKLFFGSGTQLSVL.

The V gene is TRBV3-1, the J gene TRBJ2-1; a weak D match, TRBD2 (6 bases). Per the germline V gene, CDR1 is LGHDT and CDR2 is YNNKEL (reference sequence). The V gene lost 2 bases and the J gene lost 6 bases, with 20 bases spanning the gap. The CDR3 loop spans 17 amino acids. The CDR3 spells CASSQQVPTGTSNEQFF. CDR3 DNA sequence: TGTGCCAGCAGCCAACAGGTCCCGACCGGGACTTCCAATGAGCAGTTCTTC.

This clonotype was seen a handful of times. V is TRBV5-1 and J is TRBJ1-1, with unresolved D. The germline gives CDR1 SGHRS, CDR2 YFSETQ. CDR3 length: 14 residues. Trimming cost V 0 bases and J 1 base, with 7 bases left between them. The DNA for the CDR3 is TGCGCCAGCAGCTTGGAAGCTACGAACACTGAAGCTTTCTTT. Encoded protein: CASSLEATNTEAFF.

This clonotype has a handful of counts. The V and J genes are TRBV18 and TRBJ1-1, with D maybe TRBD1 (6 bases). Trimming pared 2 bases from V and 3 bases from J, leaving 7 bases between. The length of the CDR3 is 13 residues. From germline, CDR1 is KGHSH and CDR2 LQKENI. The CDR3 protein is CASSPKGDTEAFF. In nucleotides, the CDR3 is TGTGCCAGCTCACCAAAGGGGGACACTGAAGCTTTCTTT.

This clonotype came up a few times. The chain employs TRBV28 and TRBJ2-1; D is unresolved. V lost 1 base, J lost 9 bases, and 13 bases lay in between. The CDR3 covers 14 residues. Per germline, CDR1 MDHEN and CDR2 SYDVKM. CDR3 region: CASSLSYPQPEQFF. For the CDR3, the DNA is TGTGCCAGCAGTTTATCCTACCCCCAGCCTGAGCAGTTCTTC. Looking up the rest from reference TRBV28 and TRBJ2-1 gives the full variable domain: DVKVTQSSRYLVKRTGEKVFLECVQDMDHENMFWYRQDPGLGLRLIYFSYDVKMKEKGDIPEGYSVSREKKERFSLILESASTNQTSMYLCASSLSYPQPEQFFGPGTRLTVL.

Here the CDR3 reads CAWSVAAGRLAPDTQYF. DNA of the CDR3: TGTGCCTGGAGTGTTGCTGCTGGGCGGCTGGCCCCAGATACGCAGTATTTT. The J gene is TRBJ2-3, the V gene TRBV30; D call uncertain. V was clipped by 0 bases and J by 4 bases, with 20 bases between them. CDR3 length equals 17 residues. Germline CDR1 GTSNPN, CDR2 SVGIG (reference sequence).

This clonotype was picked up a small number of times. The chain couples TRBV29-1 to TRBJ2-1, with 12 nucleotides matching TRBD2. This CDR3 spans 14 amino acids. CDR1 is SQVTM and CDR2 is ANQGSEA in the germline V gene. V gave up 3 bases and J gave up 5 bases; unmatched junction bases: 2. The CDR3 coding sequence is TGCAGCGTTGACGGACTAGCGGGGAACAATGAGCAGTTCTTC. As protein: CSVDGLAGNNEQFF.

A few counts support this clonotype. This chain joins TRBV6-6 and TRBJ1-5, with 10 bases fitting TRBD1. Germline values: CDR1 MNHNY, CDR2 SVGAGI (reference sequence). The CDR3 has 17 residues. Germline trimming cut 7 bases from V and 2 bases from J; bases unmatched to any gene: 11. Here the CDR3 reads CASTHGDRGRGNQPQHF. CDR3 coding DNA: TGTGCCAGCACCCACGGAGACAGGGGGCGAGGCAATCAGCCCCAGCATTTT.

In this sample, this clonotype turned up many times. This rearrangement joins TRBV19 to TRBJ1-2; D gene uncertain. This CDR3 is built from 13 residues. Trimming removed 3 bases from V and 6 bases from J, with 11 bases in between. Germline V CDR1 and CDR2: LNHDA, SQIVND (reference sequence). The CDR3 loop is CASSIPGADGYTF. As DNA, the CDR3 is TGTGCCAGTAGTATCCCAGGTGCGGATGGCTACACCTTC. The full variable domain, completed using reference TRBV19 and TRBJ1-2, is DGGITQSPKYLFRKEGQNVTLSCEQNLNHDAMYWYRQDPGQGLRLIYYSQIVNDFQKGDIAEGYSVSREKKESFPLTVTSAQKNPTAFYLCASSIPGADGYTFGSGTRLTVV.

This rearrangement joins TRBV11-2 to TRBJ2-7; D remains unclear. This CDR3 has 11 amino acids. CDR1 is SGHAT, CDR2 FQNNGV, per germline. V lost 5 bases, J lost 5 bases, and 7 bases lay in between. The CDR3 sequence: CASSPSDEQYF. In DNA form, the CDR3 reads TGTGCCAGCAGCCCATCCGACGAGCAGTACTTC.

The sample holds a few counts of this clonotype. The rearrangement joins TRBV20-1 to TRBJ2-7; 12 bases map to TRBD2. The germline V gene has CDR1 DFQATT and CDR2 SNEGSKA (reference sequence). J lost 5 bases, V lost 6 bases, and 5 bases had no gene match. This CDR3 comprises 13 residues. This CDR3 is CSATGLAGNEQYF. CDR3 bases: TGCAGTGCAACCGGACTAGCGGGAAACGAGCAGTACTTC.

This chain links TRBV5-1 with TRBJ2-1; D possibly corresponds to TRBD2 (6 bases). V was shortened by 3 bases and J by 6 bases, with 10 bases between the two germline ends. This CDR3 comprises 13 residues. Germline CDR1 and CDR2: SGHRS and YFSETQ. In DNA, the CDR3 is TGCGCCAGCAGCTCACGGGGGTTCAATGAGCAGTTCTTC. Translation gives CASSSRGFNEQFF.

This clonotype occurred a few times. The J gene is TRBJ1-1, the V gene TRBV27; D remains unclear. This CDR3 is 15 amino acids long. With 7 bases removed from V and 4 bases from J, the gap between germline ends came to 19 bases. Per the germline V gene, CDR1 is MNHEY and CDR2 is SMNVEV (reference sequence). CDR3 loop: CASNPGGRAATEAFF. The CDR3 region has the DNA TGTGCCAGCAACCCCGGTGGAAGGGCGGCCACTGAAGCTTTCTTT.

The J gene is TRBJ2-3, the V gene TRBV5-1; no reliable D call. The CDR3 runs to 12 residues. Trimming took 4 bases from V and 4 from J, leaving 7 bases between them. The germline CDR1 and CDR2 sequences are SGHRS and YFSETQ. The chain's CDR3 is CASSASPDTQYF. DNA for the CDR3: TGCGCCAGCAGCGCCAGCCCAGATACGCAGTATTTT.

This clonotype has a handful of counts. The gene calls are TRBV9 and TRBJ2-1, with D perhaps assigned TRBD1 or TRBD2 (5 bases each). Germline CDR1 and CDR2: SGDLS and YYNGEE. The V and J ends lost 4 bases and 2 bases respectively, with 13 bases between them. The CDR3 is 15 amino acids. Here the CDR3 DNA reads TGTGCCAGCAGCACAGAAGGGACCACCTACAATGAGCAGTTCTTC. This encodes CASSTEGTTYNEQFF.

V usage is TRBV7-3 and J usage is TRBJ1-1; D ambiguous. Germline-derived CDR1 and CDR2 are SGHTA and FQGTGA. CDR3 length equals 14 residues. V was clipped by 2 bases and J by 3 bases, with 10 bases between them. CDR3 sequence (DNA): TGTGCCAGCAGCTTAGAGGGCAGCTACACTGAAGCTTTCTTT. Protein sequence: CASSLEGSYTEAFF.

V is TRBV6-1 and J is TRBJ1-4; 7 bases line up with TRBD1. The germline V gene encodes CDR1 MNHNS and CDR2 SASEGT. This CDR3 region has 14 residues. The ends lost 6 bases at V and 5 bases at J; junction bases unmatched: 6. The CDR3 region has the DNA TGTGCCAGCAGCGACAGGGACGGGAATGAAAAACTGTTTTTT. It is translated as CASSDRDGNEKLFF.

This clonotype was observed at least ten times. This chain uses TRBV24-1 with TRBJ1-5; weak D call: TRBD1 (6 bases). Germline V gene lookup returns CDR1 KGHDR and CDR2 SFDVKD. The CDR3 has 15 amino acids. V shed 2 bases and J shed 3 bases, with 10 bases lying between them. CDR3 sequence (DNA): TGTGCCACCAGTGATTCCGGACAGCCCAATCAGCCCCAGCATTTT. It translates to CATSDSGQPNQPQHF.

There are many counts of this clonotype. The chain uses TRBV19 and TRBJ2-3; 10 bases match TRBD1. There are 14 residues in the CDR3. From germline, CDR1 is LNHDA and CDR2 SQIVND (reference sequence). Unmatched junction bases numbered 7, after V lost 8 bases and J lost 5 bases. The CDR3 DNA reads TGTGCCAGTGCCGACAGGGGGCTTGGAGATACGCAGTATTTT. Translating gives CASADRGLGDTQYF.

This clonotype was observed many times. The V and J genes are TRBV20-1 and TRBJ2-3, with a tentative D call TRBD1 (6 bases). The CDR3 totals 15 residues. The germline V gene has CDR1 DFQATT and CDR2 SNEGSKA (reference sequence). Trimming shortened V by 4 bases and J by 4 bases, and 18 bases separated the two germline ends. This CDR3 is CSATLGAGDPDTQYF. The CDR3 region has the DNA TGCAGTGCTACCCTAGGGGCAGGGGACCCAGATACGCAGTATTTT.

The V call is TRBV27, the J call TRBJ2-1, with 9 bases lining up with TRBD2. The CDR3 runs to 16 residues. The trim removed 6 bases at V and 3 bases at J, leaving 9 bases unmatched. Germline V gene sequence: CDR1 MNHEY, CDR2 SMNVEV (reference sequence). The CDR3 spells CASSPSSGRFYNEQFF. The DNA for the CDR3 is TGTGCCAGCAGCCCCTCCAGCGGGAGGTTCTACAATGAGCAGTTCTTC.

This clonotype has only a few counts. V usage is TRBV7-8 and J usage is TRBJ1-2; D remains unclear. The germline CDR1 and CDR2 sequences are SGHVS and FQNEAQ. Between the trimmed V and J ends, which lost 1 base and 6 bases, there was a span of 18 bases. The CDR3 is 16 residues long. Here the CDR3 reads CASSLGSPGGEDGYTF. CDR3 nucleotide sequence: TGTGCCAGCAGCTTAGGTTCTCCAGGCGGGGAGGATGGCTACACCTTC.

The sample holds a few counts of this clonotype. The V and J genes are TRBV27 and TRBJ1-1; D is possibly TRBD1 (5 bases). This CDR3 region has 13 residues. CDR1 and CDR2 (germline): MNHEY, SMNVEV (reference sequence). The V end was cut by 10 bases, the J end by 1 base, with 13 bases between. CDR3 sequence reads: CATGPPRNTEAFF. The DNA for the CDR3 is TGTGCCACGGGGCCCCCTAGGAACACTGAAGCTTTCTTT.